The rows below give T cell receptor beta chains drawn from one sample of a study of beta chain features in type 1 diabetes. The data were produced by immunoSEQ multiplex PCR, yet TCRdb's version contains in-frame clones alone and is incomplete. This table has approximately 170,000 clones, over 7.5% appearing once. Source material: central memory CD4+ T cells from blood. These TCRs come from a young woman in good health. Each CDR3 is given without its conserved first and last residue.

>TRBV7-9|TRBJ1-1
ASSLGGQGATEAF
>TRBV29-1|TRBJ2-7
SVAGQTYEQY
>TRBV29-1|TRBJ2-1
SVAGTSTNEQF
>TRBV5-1|TRBJ2-5
ASSSKQGIETQY
>TRBV29-1|TRBJ2-7
SVLSSYEQY
>TRBV7-2|TRBJ2-5
ASSRDSLTQY
>TRBV2|TRBJ1-2
ASSLQGDNYGYT
>TRBV11-2|TRBJ2-5
ASSFTETNQETQY
>TRBV7-2|TRBJ2-2
ASELGLAGGELF
>TRBV30|TRBJ1-1
AWSGRGPEAF
>TRBV9|TRBJ1-4
ASSVGSRVSDEKLF
>TRBV7-9|TRBJ1-3
ASRNGVTGNTIY
>TRBV7-2|TRBJ1-2
ASSVGRYGYT
>TRBV4-1|TRBJ1-2
ASSQATGYGYT
>TRBV11-3|TRBJ2-3
ASSLGLATNTDTQY
>TRBV6-5|TRBJ1-1
ASSLNRNTEAF